This T cell receptor (beta chain) was recorded in a study of blood T cells in healthy people across ages. The study, taken as a whole, reports: Not knowing donor CMV status may have confounded expanded clonotype changes.

Details on this clonotype: Its antigen is as yet unknown.

For the second PCR, which ran for roughly 6 to 11 cycles, a sample-barcoded 5' primer and a J-beta primer mix were used. A 12-random-nucleotide template-switch adaptor tagged each cDNA molecule. TCRdb analysed the 5' RACE reads with MiXCR anew, one entry per CDR3 protein. The sample has about 640,000 distinct CDR3 sequences, about 54% seen once. V was clipped by 0 bases and J by 0 bases; unmatched bases: 5. Germline V gene data show CDR1 as DFQATT and CDR2 as SNEGSKA (reference sequence). The CDR3 extends over 16 amino acids. The specimen was blood. This chain links TRBV20-1 with TRBJ1-5, with 7 bases fitting TRBD1. The sequence was collected from a man aged 60-69 years in good health. The CDR3 bases are TGCAGTGCTAGAGAGCACAGGGGTATTAGCAATCAGCCCCAGCATTTT. It codes for CSAREHRGISNQPQHF.